What follows are 8 T cell receptor beta chains derived from one specimen sequenced in a study of T cell repertoires in cytomegalovirus infection. TCRdb re-called the reads with MiXCR, one entry per CDR3 protein. This sample carries 450,000 to 600,000 distinct CDR3 sequences, roughly 42% of them seen once, and the ten largest clones take around 45%. For these receptors, no antigen is known. Material: cultured PBMCs, obtained from culture after CMV antigen stimulation. The receptor set was obtained from a human donor in good health (CMV status not recorded). Some clones in this sample may be carry-over from other donors' samples.

This clonotype came up once. This sequence joins TRBV25-1 and TRBJ1-1; a weak D match, TRBD1 (5 bases). V lost 3 bases and J lost 5, with 13 bases in between. Germline values: CDR1 MGHDK, CDR2 SYGVNS. There are 14 residues in the CDR3. CDR3 protein: CASSEQGWGTEAFF. In nucleotides, the CDR3 is TGTGCCAGCAGTGAGCAGGGCTGGGGTACTGAAGCTTTCTTT.

Points on this clonotype: At one boundary the junction diverges from the germline segment, which might be a read error. The rearrangement joins TRBV6-5 to TRBJ1-2; D is uncertain. Germline V lookup: CDR1 MNHEY, CDR2 SVGAGI. The CDR3 covers 15 residues. DNA of the CDR3: TGTGCCGGCAGCCTTAGTTCGGTGGGCGGCTATGGCTACACCTTC. This gives the protein CAGSLSSVGGYGYTF.

The CDR3 region is CASRTWSGGHTEAFF. The CDR3 DNA reads TGTGCCAGCAGGACGTGGTCAGGGGGGCACACTGAAGCTTTCTTT. The J gene is TRBJ1-1, the V gene TRBV27, with 7 bases matching TRBD1. This CDR3 has 15 residues. The V and J ends lost 6 bases and 3 bases, in that order; junction bases with no gene match: 10. Germline V gene data show CDR1 as MNHEY and CDR2 as SMNVEV (reference sequence).

The chain has TRBV29-1 and TRBJ2-7; D unclear. Germline CDR1 SQVTM, CDR2 ANQGSEA. The V gene lost 5 bases and the J gene lost 0 bases, with 8 bases spanning the gap. The CDR3 sequence is 12 residues long. Written as DNA, the CDR3 is TGCAGCGTTCGGTCCGACTCCTACGAGCAGTACTTC. Protein: CSVRSDSYEQYF.

The chain is built from TRBV7-8 and TRBJ2-2; D not resolved. Trimming left V 3 bases short and J 5 bases short, with 13 bases between. The CDR3 runs 15 residues. Germline-derived CDR1 and CDR2 are SGHVS and FQNEAQ. As DNA, the CDR3 is TGTGCCAGCAGCTTGTTGGGCTACCCAACCGGGGAGCTGTTTTTT. This sequence encodes CASSLLGYPTGELFF.

This sequence joins TRBV7-6 and TRBJ2-3; 12 nucleotides agree with TRBD2. The CDR3 extends over 16 amino acids. V was pared by 5 bases and J by 4 bases, with 7 bases of the junction left unmatched. Per the germline V gene, CDR1 is SGHVS and CDR2 is FNYEAQ. The CDR3: CASSLRLAGVPDTQYF. The CDR3 bases are TGTGCCAGCAGCCTCAGACTAGCGGGGGTCCCAGATACGCAGTATTTT.

This rearrangement joins TRBV12-3 or TRBV12-4 to TRBJ1-6, with a possible D match to TRBD1 (6 bases). Deletions cut 3 bases from V and 7 bases from J, with 10 bases between. The length of the CDR3 is 14 residues. In DNA, the CDR3 is TGTGCCAGCAGTTTGAACAGGGCCAATTCACCCCTCCACTTT. Translating gives CASSLNRANSPLHF.

The V call is TRBV7-2, the J call TRBJ2-1, with 8 bases fitting TRBD2. J lost 7 bases, V lost 2 bases, and 4 bases had no gene match. CDR3 length: 14 residues. CDR1 is SGHTA and CDR2 is FQGNSA in the germline V gene. CDR3 DNA sequence: TGTGCCAGCAGCTTACGGACTAGCATTAATGAGCAGTTCTTC. As protein: CASSLRTSINEQFF.